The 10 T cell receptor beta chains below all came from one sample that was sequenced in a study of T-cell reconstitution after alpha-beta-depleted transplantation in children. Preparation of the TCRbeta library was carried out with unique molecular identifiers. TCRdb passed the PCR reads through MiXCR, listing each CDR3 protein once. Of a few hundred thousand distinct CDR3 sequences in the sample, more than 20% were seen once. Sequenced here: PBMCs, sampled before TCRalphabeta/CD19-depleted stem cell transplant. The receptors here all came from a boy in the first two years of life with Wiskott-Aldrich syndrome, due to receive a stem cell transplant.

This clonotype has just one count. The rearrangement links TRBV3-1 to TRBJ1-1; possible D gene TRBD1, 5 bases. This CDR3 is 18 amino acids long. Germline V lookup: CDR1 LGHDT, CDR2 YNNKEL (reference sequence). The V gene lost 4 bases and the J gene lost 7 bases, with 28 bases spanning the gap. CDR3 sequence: CASSPLRGRDFLTNEAFF. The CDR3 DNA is TGTGCCAGCAGCCCTCTCCGCGGCAGGGACTTCCTCACGAATGAAGCTTTCTTT.

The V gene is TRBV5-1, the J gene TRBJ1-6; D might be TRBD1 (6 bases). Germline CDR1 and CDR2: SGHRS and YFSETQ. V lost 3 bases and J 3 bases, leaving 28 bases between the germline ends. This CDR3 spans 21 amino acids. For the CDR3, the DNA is TGCGCCAGCAGCTCCCTGTCGGGGAAGGAGCGGGACACCTACTATAATTCACCCCTCCACTTT. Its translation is CASSSLSGKERDTYYNSPLHF.

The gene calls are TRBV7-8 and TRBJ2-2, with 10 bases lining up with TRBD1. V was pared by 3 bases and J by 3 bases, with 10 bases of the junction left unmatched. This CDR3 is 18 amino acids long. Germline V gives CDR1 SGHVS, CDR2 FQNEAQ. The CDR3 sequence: CASSFRQDRGRDTGELFF. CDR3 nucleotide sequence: TGTGCCAGCAGCTTTCGCCAAGACAGGGGGCGCGACACCGGGGAGCTGTTTTTT.

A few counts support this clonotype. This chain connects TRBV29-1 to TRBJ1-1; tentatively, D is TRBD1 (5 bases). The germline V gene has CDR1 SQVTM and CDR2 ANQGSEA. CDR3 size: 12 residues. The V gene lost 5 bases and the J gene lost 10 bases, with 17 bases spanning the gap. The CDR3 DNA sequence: TGCAGCGTTAGGGACCGCCTGGTGGGAGCTTTCTTT. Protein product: CSVRDRLVGAFF.

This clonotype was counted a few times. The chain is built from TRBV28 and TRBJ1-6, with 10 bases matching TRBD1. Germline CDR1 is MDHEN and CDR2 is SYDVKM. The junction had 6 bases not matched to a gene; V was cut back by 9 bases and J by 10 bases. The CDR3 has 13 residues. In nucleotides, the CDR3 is TGTGCCAGTTCGGGACAGGGGCTCTCACCCCTCCACTTT. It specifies CASSGQGLSPLHF.

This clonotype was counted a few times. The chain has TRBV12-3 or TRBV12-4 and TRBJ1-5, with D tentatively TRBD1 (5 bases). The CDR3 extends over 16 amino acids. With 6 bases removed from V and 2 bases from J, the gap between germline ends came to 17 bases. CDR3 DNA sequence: TGTGCCAGCAGCCATTCGAAGGGGACTGGCAATCAGCCCCAGCATTTT. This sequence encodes CASSHSKGTGNQPQHF.

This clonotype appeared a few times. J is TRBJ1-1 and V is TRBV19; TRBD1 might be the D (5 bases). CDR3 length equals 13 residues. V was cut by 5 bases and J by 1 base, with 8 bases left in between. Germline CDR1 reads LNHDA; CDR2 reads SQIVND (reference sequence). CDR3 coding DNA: TGTGCCAGTAGTGGGGGGAGGAACACTGAAGCTTTCTTT. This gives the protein CASSGGRNTEAFF.

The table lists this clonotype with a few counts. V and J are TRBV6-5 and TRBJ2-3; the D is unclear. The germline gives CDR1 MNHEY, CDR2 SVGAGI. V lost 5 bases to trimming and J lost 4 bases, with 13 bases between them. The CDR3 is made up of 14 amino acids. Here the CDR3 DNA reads TGTGCCAGCAGTCACGGTGGTAGGGCAGATACGCAGTATTTT. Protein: CASSHGGRADTQYF.

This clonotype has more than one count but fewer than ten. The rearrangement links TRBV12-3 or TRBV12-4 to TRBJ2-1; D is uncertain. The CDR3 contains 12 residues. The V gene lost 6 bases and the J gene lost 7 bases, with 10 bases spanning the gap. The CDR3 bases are TGTGCCAGCAGCGCACTAAGGAATGAGCAGTTCTTC. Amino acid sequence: CASSALRNEQFF.

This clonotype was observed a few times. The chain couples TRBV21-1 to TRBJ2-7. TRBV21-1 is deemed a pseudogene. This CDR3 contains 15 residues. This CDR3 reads CASSKSRKSSYEQYF. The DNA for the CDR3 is TGTGCCAGCAGCAAGTCGCGGAAGAGCTCCTACGAGCAGTACTTC.